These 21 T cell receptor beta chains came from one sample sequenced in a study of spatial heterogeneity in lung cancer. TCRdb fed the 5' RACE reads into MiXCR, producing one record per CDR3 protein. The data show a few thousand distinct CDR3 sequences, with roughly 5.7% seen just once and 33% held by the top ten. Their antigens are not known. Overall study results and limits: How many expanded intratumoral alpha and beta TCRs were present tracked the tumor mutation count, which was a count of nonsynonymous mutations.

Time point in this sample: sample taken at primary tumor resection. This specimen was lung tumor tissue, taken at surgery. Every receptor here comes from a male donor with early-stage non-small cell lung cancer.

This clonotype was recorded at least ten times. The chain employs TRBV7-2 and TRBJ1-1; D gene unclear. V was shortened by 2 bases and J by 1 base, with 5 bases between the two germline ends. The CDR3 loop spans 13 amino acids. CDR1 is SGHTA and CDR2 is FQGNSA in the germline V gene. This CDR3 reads CASSLYPNTEAFF. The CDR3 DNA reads TGTGCCAGCAGCTTATACCCGAACACTGAAGCTTTCTTT.

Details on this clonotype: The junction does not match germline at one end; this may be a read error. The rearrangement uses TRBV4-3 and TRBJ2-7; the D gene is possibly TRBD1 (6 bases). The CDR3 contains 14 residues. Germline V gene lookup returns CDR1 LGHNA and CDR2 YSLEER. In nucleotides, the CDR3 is TGCGCCAGCAGACAAGGGACACTCTCCTACGAGCAGTACTTC. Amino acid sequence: CASRQGTLSYEQYF.

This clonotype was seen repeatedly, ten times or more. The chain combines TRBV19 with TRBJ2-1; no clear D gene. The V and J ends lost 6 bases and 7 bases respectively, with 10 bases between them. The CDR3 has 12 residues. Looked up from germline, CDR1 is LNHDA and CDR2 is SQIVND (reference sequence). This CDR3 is CASSRYGNEQFF. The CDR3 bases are TGTGCCAGTAGCAGGTACGGTAATGAGCAGTTCTTC.

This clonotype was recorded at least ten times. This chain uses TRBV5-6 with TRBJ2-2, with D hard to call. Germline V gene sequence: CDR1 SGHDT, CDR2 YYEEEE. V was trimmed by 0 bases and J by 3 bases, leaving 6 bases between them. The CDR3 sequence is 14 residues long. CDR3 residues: CASSLGEYTGELFF. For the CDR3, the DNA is TGTGCCAGCAGCTTGGGGGAATACACCGGGGAGCTGTTTTTT.

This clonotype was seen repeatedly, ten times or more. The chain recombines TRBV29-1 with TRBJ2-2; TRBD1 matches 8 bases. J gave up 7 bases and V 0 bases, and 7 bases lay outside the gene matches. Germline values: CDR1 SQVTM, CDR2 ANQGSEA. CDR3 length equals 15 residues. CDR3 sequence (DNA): TGCAGCGTTGAAGATTGGACAGGGACGAACGGGGAGCTGTTTTTT. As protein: CSVEDWTGTNGELFF.

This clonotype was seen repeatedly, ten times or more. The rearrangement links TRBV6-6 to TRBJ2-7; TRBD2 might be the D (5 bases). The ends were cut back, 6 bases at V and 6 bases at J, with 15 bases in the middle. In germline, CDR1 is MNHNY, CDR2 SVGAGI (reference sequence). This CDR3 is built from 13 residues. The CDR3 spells CASSPPGEREQYF. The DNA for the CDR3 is TGTGCCAGCAGCCCGCCCGGGGAGCGCGAGCAGTACTTC.

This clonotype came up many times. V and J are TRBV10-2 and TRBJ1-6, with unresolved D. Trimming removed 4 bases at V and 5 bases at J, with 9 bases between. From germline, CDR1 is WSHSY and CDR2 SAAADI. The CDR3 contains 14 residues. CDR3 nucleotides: TGCGCCAGCAGTGGAGGGTCCGATAATTCACCCCTCCACTTT. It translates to CASSGGSDNSPLHF.

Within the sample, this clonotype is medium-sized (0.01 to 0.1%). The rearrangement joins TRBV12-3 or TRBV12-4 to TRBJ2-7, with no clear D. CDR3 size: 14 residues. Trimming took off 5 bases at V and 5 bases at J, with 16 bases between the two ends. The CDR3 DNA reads TGTGCCAGCAGTCAACTCCCGCTGGGTAACGAGCAGTACTTC. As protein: CASSQLPLGNEQYF.

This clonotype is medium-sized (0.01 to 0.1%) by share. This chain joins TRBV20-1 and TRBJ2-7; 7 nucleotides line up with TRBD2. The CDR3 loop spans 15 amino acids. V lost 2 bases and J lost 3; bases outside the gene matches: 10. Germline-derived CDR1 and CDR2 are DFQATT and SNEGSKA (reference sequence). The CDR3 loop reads CSARNGLVKIYEQYF. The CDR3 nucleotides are TGCAGTGCTAGAAATGGACTAGTCAAAATCTACGAGCAGTACTTC.

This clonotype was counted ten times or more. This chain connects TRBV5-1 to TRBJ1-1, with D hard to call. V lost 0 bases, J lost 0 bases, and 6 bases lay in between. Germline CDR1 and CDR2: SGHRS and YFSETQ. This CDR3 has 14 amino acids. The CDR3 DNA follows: TGCGCCAGCAGCTTGGGAAGGTTGAACACTGAAGCTTTCTTT. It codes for CASSLGRLNTEAFF.

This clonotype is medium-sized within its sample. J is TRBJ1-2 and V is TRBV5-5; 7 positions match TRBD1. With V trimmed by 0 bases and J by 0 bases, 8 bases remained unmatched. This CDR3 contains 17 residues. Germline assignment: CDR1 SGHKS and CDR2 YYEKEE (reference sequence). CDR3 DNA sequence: TGTGCCAGCAGCTTGGTAGGGGGGACAGCCGCTAACTATGGCTACACCTTC. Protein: CASSLVGGTAANYGYTF.

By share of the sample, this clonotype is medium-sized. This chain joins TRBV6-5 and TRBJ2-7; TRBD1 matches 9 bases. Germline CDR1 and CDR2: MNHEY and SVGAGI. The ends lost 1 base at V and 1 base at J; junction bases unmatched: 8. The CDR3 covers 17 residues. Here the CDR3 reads CASSYLTGQGFSYEQYF. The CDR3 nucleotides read TGTGCCAGCAGTTACTTAACCGGACAGGGGTTTTCCTACGAGCAGTACTTC.

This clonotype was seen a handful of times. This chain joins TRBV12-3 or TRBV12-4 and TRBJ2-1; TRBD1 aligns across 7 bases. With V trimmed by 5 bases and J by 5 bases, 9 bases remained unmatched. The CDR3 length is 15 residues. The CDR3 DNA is TGTGCCAGCAGTCTTTTTCTTACAGGGGACAATGAGCAGTTCTTC. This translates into CASSLFLTGDNEQFF.

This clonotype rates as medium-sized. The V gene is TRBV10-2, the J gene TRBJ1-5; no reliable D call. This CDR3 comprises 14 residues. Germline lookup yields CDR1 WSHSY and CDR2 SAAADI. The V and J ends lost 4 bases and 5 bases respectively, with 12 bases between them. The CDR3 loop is CASSVGDKYQPQHF. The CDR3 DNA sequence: TGCGCCAGCAGTGTAGGAGACAAGTATCAGCCCCAGCATTTT.

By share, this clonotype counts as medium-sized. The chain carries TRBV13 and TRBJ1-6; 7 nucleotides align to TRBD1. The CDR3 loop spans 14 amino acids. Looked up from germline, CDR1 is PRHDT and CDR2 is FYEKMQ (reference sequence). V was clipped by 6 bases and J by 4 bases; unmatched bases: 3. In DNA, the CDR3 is TGTGCCAGCAGGCCGGGACAGTATAATTCACCCCTCCACTTT. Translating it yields CASRPGQYNSPLHF.

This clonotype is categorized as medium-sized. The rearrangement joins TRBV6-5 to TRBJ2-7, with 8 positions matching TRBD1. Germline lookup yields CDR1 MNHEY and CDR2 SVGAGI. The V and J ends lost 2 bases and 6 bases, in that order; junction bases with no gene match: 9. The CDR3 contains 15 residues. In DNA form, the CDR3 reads TGTGCCAGCAGTTACGCGACAGGGGTCCTATTCGAGCAGTACTTC. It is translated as CASSYATGVLFEQYF.

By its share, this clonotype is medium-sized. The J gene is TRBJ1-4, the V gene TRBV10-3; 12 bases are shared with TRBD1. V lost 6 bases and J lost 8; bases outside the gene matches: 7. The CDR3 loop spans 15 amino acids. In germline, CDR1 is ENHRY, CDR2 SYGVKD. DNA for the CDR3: TGTGCCATCAGCCGGGACAGGGGGCGAGAAGAAAAACTGTTTTTT. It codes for CAISRDRGREEKLFF.

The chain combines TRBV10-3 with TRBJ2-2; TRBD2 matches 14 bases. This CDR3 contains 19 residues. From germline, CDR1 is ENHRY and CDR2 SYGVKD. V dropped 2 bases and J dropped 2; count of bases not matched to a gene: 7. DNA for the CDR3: TGTGCCATCAGTGAGCCCCGGACTAGCGGGGGGAAAAACACCGGGGAGCTGTTTTTT. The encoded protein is CAISEPRTSGGKNTGELFF.

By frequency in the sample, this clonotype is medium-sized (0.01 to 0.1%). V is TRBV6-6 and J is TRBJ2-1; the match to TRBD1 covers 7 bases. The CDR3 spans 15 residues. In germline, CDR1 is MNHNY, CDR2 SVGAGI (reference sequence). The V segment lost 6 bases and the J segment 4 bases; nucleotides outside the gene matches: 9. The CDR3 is CASSVGGAGYNEQFF. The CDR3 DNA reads TGTGCCAGCAGCGTAGGGGGCGCCGGGTACAATGAGCAGTTCTTC.

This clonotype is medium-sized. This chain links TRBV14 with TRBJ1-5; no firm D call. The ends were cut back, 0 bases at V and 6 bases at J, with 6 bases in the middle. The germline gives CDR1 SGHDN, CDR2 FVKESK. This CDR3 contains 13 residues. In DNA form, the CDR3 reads TGTGCCAGCAGCCAAGATTATGGTCAGCCCCAGCATTTT. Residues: CASSQDYGQPQHF.

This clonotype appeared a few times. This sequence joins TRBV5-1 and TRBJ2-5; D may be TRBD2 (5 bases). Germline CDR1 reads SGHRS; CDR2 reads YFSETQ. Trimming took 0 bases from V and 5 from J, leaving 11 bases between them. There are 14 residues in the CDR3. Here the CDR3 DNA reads TGCGCCAGCAGCTTGGCCTCAGGAGGCGAGACCCAGTACTTC. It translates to CASSLASGGETQYF. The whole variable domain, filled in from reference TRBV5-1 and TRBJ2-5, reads KAGVTQTPRYLIKTRGQQVTLSCSPISGHRSVSWYQQTPGQGLQFLFEYFSETQRNKGNFPGRFSGRQFSNSRSEMNVSTLELGDSALYLCASSLASGGETQYFGPGTRLLVL.